This T cell receptor beta chain emerged from a study of identical twins. Study observations and caveats: Partial confounding of zero-insertion analyses by invariant MAIT and iNKT cells was possible.

TCRdb analysed the 5' RACE reads with MiXCR anew, one entry per CDR3 protein. The sample records some 1,700,000 distinct CDR3 sequences, about 32% being singletons. The germline gives CDR1 DFQATT, CDR2 SNEGSKA (reference sequence). CDR3 length: 15 residues. Trimming took off 1 base at V and 4 bases at J, with 14 bases between the two ends. Each donor (without exception) was a healthy Caucasian. Turning to this clonotype: Its antigen remains unidentified.

The sample comprised cord blood. This clonotype was obtained from a newborn girl in good health. The chain couples TRBV20-1 to TRBJ2-1, with D maybe TRBD2 (5 bases). In DNA form, the CDR3 reads TGCAGTGCTAGAGTCCGGGAAGTAGGGTACAATGAGCAGTTCTTC. This gives the protein CSARVREVGYNEQFF.